The source of this TCR beta chain is a study of T cell changes during pregnancy in multiple sclerosis. The junction had 5 bases not matched to a gene; V was cut back by 3 bases and J by 6 bases. Germline CDR1 and CDR2: SGHTA and FQGNSA. The CDR3 runs 16 residues. The repertoire was sequenced with immunoSEQ multiplex PCR; TCRdb's copy has only in-frame clones and lacks some. The data show 90,000 or so clones, roughly 90% seen once. The chain combines TRBV7-2 with TRBJ2-1; 13 positions match TRBD2. The TCR was taken from a female donor with multiple sclerosis, enrolled in a pregnancy study. The material was peripheral blood, obtained in the first trimester of pregnancy. The chain's CDR3 is CASSFPGLAGRNEQFF. The CDR3 DNA sequence: TGTGCCAGCAGCTTCCCGGGACTAGCGGGACGCAATGAGCAGTTCTTC.